This T cell receptor (beta chain) was profiled in a study of CD4+ T cells in melanoma. TCRdb's copy holds only in-frame clones and misses some; the assay was immunoSEQ multiplex PCR. The profile shows 45,000 or so clones, roughly 89% of them singletons. Per the germline V gene, CDR1 is MDHEN and CDR2 is SYDVKM. The CDR3 runs 14 residues. Trimming cost V 10 bases and J 3 bases; bases outside gene matches: 5. This clonotype was sampled from a human donor with melanoma. Material: peripheral blood. The rearrangement uses TRBV28 and TRBJ2-1; 11 positions agree with TRBD2. The CDR3 here is CATDLAGGYNEQFF. The DNA for the CDR3 is TGTGCCACCGATCTAGCGGGGGGCTACAATGAGCAGTTCTTC.